This note documents a single TCR beta chain sequence. The antigen is undetermined. Donors were healthy Caucasian individuals from Russia aged about 6 to 90. The sample is drawn from a study of blood T cells in healthy people across ages. Turning to the study itself: Capturing about one barcoded beta molecule per two T cells was achieved by template switching. General observations from the study: A roughly linear fall in TCR beta diversity per million T cells was seen with increasing age. Strong correlation linked observed beta diversity and percent naive T cells.

The CDR3 is 14 residues long. The germline CDR1 and CDR2 sequences are KGHSH and LQKENI. Trimming cost V 5 bases and J 2 bases; bases outside gene matches: 6. A second about 6 to 11 cycle PCR used barcoded and J-beta primers. TCRdb processed the 5' RACE reads anew with MiXCR; each CDR3 protein has one entry. This table holds about 680,000 distinct CDR3 sequences, approximately 50% found once. This chain connects TRBV18 to TRBJ2-7; TRBD1 matches 7 bases. The sample taken for sequencing was blood. This sequence was found in a woman in her sixties or seventies in good health. The CDR3 sequence is CASSDPGQTYEQYF. The DNA of the CDR3 is TGTGCCAGCTCAGATCCGGGACAGACCTACGAGCAGTACTTC.